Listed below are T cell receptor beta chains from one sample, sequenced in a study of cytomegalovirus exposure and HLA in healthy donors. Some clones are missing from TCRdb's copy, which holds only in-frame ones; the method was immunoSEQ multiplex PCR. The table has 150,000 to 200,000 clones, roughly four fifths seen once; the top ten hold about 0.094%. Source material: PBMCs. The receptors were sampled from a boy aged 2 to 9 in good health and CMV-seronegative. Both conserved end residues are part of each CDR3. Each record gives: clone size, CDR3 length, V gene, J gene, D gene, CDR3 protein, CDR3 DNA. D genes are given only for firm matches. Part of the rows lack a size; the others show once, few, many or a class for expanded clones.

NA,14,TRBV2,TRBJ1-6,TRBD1,CASSEQGAPSPLHF,TGTGCCAGCAGTGAGCAGGGGGCGCCTTCACCCCTCCACTTT
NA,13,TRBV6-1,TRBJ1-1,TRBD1,CASSERDRSRAFF,TGTGCCAGCAGTGAGCGGGACAGGTCACGGGCTTTCTTT
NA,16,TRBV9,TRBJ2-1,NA,CASSVGPTSSYNEQFF,TGTGCCAGCAGCGTTGGGCCTACGAGCTCCTACAATGAGCAGTTCTTC
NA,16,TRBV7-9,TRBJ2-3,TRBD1,CASSFGTDLGTDTQYF,TGTGCCAGCAGCTTTGGGACAGATCTCGGCACAGATACGCAGTATTTT
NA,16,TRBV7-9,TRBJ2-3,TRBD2,CASRPKAGYVTDTQYF,TGTGCCAGCAGACCCAAAGCGGGGTACGTCACAGATACGCAGTATTTT
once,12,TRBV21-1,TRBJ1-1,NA,CASSKRGLEAFF,TGTGCCAGCAGCAAGAGGGGGCTTGAAGCTTTCTTT
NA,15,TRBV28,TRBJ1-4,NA,CATARKDPLGEKLFF,TGTGCCACCGCTAGGAAGGATCCCCTAGGTGAAAAACTGTTTTTT
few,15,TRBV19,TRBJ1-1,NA,CASTLVRGMNTEAFF,TGTGCCAGTACCCTAGTAAGGGGCATGAACACTGAAGCTTTCTTT
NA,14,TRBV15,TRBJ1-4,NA,CATSRGLIGEKLFF,TGTGCCACCAGCAGAGGATTGATCGGTGAAAAACTGTTTTTT
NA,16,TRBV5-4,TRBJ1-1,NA,CASRGSNLGPNTEAFF,TGTGCCAGCAGGGGGTCAAATCTGGGGCCGAACACTGAAGCTTTCTTT
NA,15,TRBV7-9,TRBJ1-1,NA,CASSSTRSGVTEAFF,TGTGCCAGCAGCTCGACCCGATCGGGAGTGACTGAAGCTTTCTTT
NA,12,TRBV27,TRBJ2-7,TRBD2,CARIFGGGEQYF,TGTGCCAGAATTTTTGGGGGGGGAGAGCAGTACTTC
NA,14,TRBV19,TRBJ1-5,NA,CASSIGGDGSPQHF,TGTGCCAGTAGTATAGGAGGCGACGGGAGCCCCCAGCATTTT
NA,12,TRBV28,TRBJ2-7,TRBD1,CASSSTGVEQYF,TGTGCCAGCAGTTCTACAGGGGTCGAGCAGTACTTC
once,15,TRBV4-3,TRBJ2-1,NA,CASSQGGGPYNEQFF,TGCGCCAGCAGCCAGGGGGGAGGACCGTACAATGAGCAGTTCTTC
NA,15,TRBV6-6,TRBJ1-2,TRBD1,CASSWSGTGVYGYTF,TGTGCCAGCAGTTGGTCCGGGACAGGGGTCTATGGCTACACCTTC
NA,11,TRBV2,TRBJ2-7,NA,CASSETGVCYF,TGTGCCAGCAGTGAAACCGGGGTTTGTTACTTC
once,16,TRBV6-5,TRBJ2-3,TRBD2,CASSWGTSGVLNTQYF,TGTGCCAGCAGTTGGGGGACTAGCGGGGTTTTAAATACGCAGTATTTT
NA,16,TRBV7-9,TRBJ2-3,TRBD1,CASSLGTGGVTDTQYF,TGTGCCAGCAGCCTCGGGACAGGGGGCGTGACAGATACGCAGTATTTT
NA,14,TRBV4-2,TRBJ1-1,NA,CASSQESGQPEAFF,TGTGCCAGCAGCCAAGAATCGGGTCAGCCTGAAGCTTTCTTT
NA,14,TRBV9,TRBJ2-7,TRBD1,CASSPGQVTYEQYF,TGTGCCAGCAGTCCGGGACAGGTTACCTACGAGCAGTACTTC
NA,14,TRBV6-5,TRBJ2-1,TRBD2,CASSSIAGNNEQFF,TGTGCCAGCAGTTCCATAGCGGGAAACAATGAGCAGTTCTTC
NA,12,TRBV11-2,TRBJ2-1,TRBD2,CASSFGGEEQFF,TGTGCCAGCAGCTTCGGGGGGGAGGAGCAGTTCTTC
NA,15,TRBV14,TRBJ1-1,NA,CASSQELLGVTEAFF,TGTGCCAGCAGCCAAGAGCTCCTAGGGGTCACTGAAGCTTTCTTT
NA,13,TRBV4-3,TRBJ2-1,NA,CASSQDGRSRQFF,TGCGCCAGCAGCCAAGATGGTCGAAGTAGGCAGTTCTTC